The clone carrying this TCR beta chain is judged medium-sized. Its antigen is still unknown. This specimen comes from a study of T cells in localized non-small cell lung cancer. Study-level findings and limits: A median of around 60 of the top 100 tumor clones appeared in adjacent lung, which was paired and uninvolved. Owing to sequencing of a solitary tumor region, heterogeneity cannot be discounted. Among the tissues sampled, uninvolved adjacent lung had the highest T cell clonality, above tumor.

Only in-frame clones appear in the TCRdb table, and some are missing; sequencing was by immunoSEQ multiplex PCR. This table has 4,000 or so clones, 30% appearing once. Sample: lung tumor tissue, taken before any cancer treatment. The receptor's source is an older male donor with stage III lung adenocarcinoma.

The CDR3 bases are TGTGCCAGCAATACCCGATGGGGGGGCTACGAGCAGTACTTC. It encodes CASNTRWGGYEQYF. This chain joins TRBV6-8 and TRBJ2-7; TRBD2 agrees at 7 bases. The CDR3 is made up of 14 amino acids. V trimming: 7 bases; J trimming: 3 bases; junction bases outside the gene matches: 9. Germline V gene sequence: CDR1 MNHGY, CDR2 SAAAGT.